Sequencing of this T cell receptor beta chain was carried out in a study of spatial heterogeneity in lung cancer. Notes on the study in general: Blood contained ubiquitous expanded tumor TCRs more at resection than at follow-up.

Time point noted: sample taken at primary tumor resection. Unsorted whole RNA of tumor, nontumor lung or frozen PBMC was sequenced. On this clonotype itself: The antigen is not known.

V gave up 3 bases and J gave up 3 bases; unmatched junction bases: 7. The CDR3 has 15 amino acids. Germline lookup yields CDR1 DFQATT and CDR2 SNEGSKA (reference sequence). Every TCR cDNA molecule carried a tag that served as a unique molecular identifier. Via MiXCR, TCRdb re-called the 5' RACE reads, giving one row per CDR3 protein. The repertoire consists of approximately 11,000 distinct CDR3 sequences, with around 22% occurring once and the leading ten covering about 35%. The rearrangement joins TRBV20-1 to TRBJ2-5; 10 bases align to TRBD2. The sequencing used PBMCs, collected at surgery. The source of this sequence is a female donor with early-stage non-small cell lung cancer. CDR3 sequence: CSASRTGLAKETQYF. CDR3 bases: TGCAGTGCTAGCCGAACGGGACTAGCGAAAGAGACCCAGTACTTC.